A single sample gave rise to the 21 T cell receptor beta chains below, sequenced in a study of beta chain features in type 1 diabetes (dated by TCRdb to the late 2010s). Overall study outcomes, separate from this receptor: Type 1 diabetes patients showed a moderate but significant shortening of TCRB CDR3 length in all four CD4+ subsets.

Library preparation was by the immunoSEQ multiplex PCR assay. The entire isolated RNA was reverse transcribed using the High Capacity cDNA Reverse Transcription Kit, and thus expressed TCRB transcripts were sequenced. TCRdb took this table from immuneACCESS and kept in-frame rearrangements with V and J called. Such tables lack part of the clones; where checked against another copy, unresolved V genes explain under half of the gap, and the rest is unexplained. This sample is represented by about 370,000 clones; roughly 9.8% of them were singletons. The ten largest clones add up to over 0.45% of the sample. Antigens for these TCRs are unknown. Sequenced material: central memory CD4+ T cells from blood. The receptors come from a man aged 25-40 years with type 1 diabetes.

The CDR3 bases are TGTGCCAGCACCACCAGTCATGAGCAGTTCTTC. Its translation: CASTTSHEQFF. The rearrangement links TRBV6-1 to TRBJ2-1; no clear D gene. The CDR3 is 11 amino acids. V lost 7 bases to trimming and J lost 8 bases, with 9 bases between them. Germline assignment: CDR1 MNHNS and CDR2 SASEGT.

The V and J genes are TRBV6-1 and TRBJ2-7; D call uncertain. The CDR3 length is 13 residues. The germline V gene encodes CDR1 MNHNS and CDR2 SASEGT. V was trimmed by 4 bases and J by 1 base, leaving 8 bases between them. The CDR3 nucleotides read TGTGCCAGCAGTGCCCCGGCTTCCTACGAGCAGTACTTC. This encodes CASSAPASYEQYF.

This clone has at least ten counts. The rearrangement uses TRBV27 and TRBJ1-5, with 9 bases identical to TRBD1. CDR3 size: 18 residues. CDR1 is MNHEY, CDR2 SMNVEV, per germline (reference sequence). V shed 5 bases, J shed 2 bases, and the junction held 13 bases outside the gene matches. CDR3 residues: CASSVGPGQGLGNQPQHF. Written as DNA, the CDR3 is TGTGCCAGCAGTGTAGGTCCGGGACAGGGATTGGGCAATCAGCCCCAGCATTTT.

This clone was seen at least ten times. This chain uses TRBV7-2 with TRBJ2-7; 9 positions match TRBD1. The V segment lost 5 bases and the J segment 4 bases; nucleotides outside the gene matches: 6. Germline V lookup: CDR1 SGHTA, CDR2 FQGNSA. The CDR3 runs 14 residues. The CDR3 region has the DNA TGTGCCAGCAGCATAGGGACAGGGCCTTACGAGCAGTACTTC. It codes for CASSIGTGPYEQYF.

V and J are TRBV18 and TRBJ1-1; no definite D call. Germline CDR1 is KGHSH and CDR2 is LQKENI. CDR3 length: 15 residues. V lost 1 base to trimming and J lost 1 base, with 10 bases between them. CDR3 residues: CASSPRAERNTEAFF. The DNA of the CDR3 is TGTGCCAGCTCACCACGGGCGGAGAGGAACACTGAAGCTTTCTTT.

Only a few counts were recorded for this clone. The rearrangement uses TRBV7-9 and TRBJ1-5; TRBD1 matches 10 bases. The CDR3 totals 15 residues. The junction had 5 bases not matched to a gene; V was cut back by 4 bases and J by 5 bases. The germline gives CDR1 SEHNR, CDR2 FQNEAQ (reference sequence). In DNA, the CDR3 is TGTGCCAGCAGCTCGGACAGGGGGGGCGATCAGCCCCAGCATTTT. It codes for CASSSDRGGDQPQHF. Combining the CDR3 with reference TRBV7-9 and TRBJ1-5 gives the whole variable domain DTGVSQNPRHKITKRGQNVTFRCDPISEHNRLYWYRQTLGQGPEFLTYFQNEAQLEKSRLLSDRFSAERPKGSFSTLEIQRTEQGDSAMYLCASSSDRGGDQPQHFGDGTRLSIL.

Only a few counts were recorded for this clone. This chain uses TRBV5-1 with TRBJ2-7; weak D call: TRBD2 (6 bases). Trimming cost V 3 bases and J 5 bases, with 12 bases left between them. The germline V gene encodes CDR1 SGHRS and CDR2 YFSETQ. The CDR3 sequence is 13 residues long. The CDR3 sequence: CASSSGSLNEQYF. The CDR3, as DNA: TGCGCCAGCAGCTCCGGGAGTCTAAACGAGCAGTACTTC.

In this sample, this clone turned up a few times. The CDR3 region is CASSQLGRPVRGYTF. The DNA for the CDR3 is TGTGCCAGCAGCCAGCTGGGCAGACCCGTCCGTGGCTACACCTTC. This sequence joins TRBV27 and TRBJ1-2; D not resolved. The germline V and J ends were trimmed by 6 bases and 7 bases, with 21 bases remaining between them. CDR1 and CDR2 (germline): MNHEY, SMNVEV (reference sequence). The CDR3 has 15 amino acids.

The chain couples TRBV27 to TRBJ2-4, with TRBD2 identical over 7 bases. The CDR3 sequence is 15 residues long. Per germline, CDR1 MNHEY and CDR2 SMNVEV (reference sequence). With 5 bases clipped from V and 4 bases from J, the junction kept 8 bases outside the gene matches. DNA for the CDR3: TGTGCCAGCAGTCTAAATCAGGGAGGGAAAAACATTCAGTACTTC. Residues: CASSLNQGGKNIQYF.

This clone has only a few counts. The chain couples TRBV7-8 to TRBJ1-2; D gene unclear. This CDR3 has 12 amino acids. The germline V and J ends were trimmed by 1 base and 5 bases, with 5 bases remaining between them. Germline loops: CDR1 SGHVS, CDR2 FQNEAQ. In nucleotides, the CDR3 is TGTGCCAGCAGCTTAGGAGGGTATGGCTACACCTTC. It is translated as CASSLGGYGYTF.

This chain links TRBV5-4 with TRBJ1-4, with 7 bases fitting TRBD1. The ends lost 4 bases at V and 6 bases at J; junction bases unmatched: 6. Germline CDR1 reads SGHNT; CDR2 reads YYREEE (reference sequence). CDR3 size: 14 residues. CDR3 DNA sequence: TGTGCCAGCAGCGAAACAGGGGCAGATGAAAAACTGTTTTTT. Protein sequence: CASSETGADEKLFF.

This clone was picked up a small number of times. The rearrangement links TRBV11-2 to TRBJ1-5; 7 bases line up with TRBD1. Germline lookup yields CDR1 SGHAT and CDR2 FQNNGV. The CDR3 spans 15 residues. Trimming cost V 0 bases and J 4 bases; bases outside gene matches: 3. The DNA for the CDR3 is TGTGCCAGCAGCTTAGACGGGACAGTTAATCAGCCCCAGCATTTT. Protein: CASSLDGTVNQPQHF. The whole variable domain, remainder taken from reference TRBV11-2 and TRBJ1-5, is EAGVAQSPRYKIIEKRQSVAFWCNPISGHATLYWYQQILGQGPKLLIQFQNNGVVDDSQLPKDRFSAERLKGVDSTLKIQPAKLEDSAVYLCASSLDGTVNQPQHFGDGTRLSIL.

This clone was recorded a few times. The chain joins TRBV7-8 to TRBJ2-7; D possibly uses TRBD1 or TRBD2 (5 bases each). This CDR3 is built from 15 residues. Trimming removed 0 bases at V and 1 base at J, with 10 bases between. CDR1 is SGHVS and CDR2 is FQNEAQ in the germline V gene. The CDR3 DNA follows: TGTGCCAGCAGCTTAGCGAAGGGACCTTCCTACGAGCAGTACTTC. Translating gives CASSLAKGPSYEQYF.

The sample holds a few counts of this clone. The chain is built from TRBV27 and TRBJ2-7, with D unresolved. The CDR3 covers 12 residues. Germline lookup yields CDR1 MNHEY and CDR2 SMNVEV (reference sequence). V dropped 2 bases and J dropped 3 bases, with 5 bases sitting between them. This CDR3 is CASSLKGYEQYF. CDR3 bases: TGTGCCAGCAGTTTAAAAGGCTACGAGCAGTACTTC.

The V gene is TRBV10-3, the J gene TRBJ2-7, with 12 positions matching TRBD1. Germline CDR1 and CDR2: ENHRY and SYGVKD. Germline trimming cut 4 bases from V and 5 bases from J; bases unmatched to any gene: 6. This CDR3 comprises 15 residues. The CDR3 sequence: CAISAPGTGGDEQYF. CDR3 in DNA: TGTGCCATCAGTGCCCCCGGGACAGGGGGCGACGAGCAGTACTTC.

The chain recombines TRBV27 with TRBJ2-7, with a tentative D call TRBD2 (6 bases). The CDR3 loop spans 15 amino acids. Trimming took off 5 bases at V and 2 bases at J, with 16 bases between the two ends. Germline loops: CDR1 MNHEY, CDR2 SMNVEV (reference sequence). The CDR3 DNA reads as TGTGCCAGCAGTCCCATTTGGGGGGAGACCTACGAGCAGTACTTC. It yields the protein CASSPIWGETYEQYF.

This clone was seen a handful of times. The chain has TRBV4-2 and TRBJ2-5; D gene ambiguous. Germline CDR1 reads LGHNA; CDR2 reads YNFKEQ. Trimming shortened V by 6 bases and J by 0 bases, and 5 bases separated the two germline ends. The CDR3 spans 12 residues. CDR3 bases: TGTGCCAGCAGTTGGTACCAAGAGACCCAGTACTTC. As protein: CASSWYQETQYF.

This clone was seen more than once but under ten times. CDR3 bases: TGTGCCAGCTGTGGGCTCAACGGGGAGGGTGAAGCTTTCTTT. It specifies CASCGLNGEGEAFF. This rearrangement joins TRBV27 to TRBJ1-1; no definite D call. Per germline, CDR1 MNHEY and CDR2 SMNVEV (reference sequence). The CDR3 consists of 14 residues. V lost 8 bases, J lost 7 bases, and 20 bases lay in between.

V usage is TRBV2 and J usage is TRBJ2-7, with TRBD2 identical over 9 bases. Germline lookup yields CDR1 SNHLY and CDR2 FYNNEI. After removal of 1 base from V and 7 bases from J, the junction contained 5 bases not matched to a gene. The CDR3 is made up of 14 amino acids. DNA of the CDR3: TGTGCCAGCAGTGAAGGGACTAGCGTTTCGGAGCAGTACTTC. Protein: CASSEGTSVSEQYF.

The chain combines TRBV6-1 with TRBJ1-1; D remains ambiguous. Germline V lookup: CDR1 MNHNS, CDR2 SASEGT. Trimming removed 7 bases at V and 5 bases at J, with 11 bases between. There are 12 residues in the CDR3. CDR3 DNA: TGTGCCAGCAACCCAAGGTGGACTGAAGCTTTCTTT. It is translated as CASNPRWTEAFF.

The sample holds a few counts of this clone. V is TRBV10-3 and J is TRBJ1-5; possible D gene TRBD1, 5 bases. The CDR3 loop spans 13 amino acids. Between the trimmed V and J ends, which lost 5 bases and 4 bases, there was a span of 9 bases. The germline V gene has CDR1 ENHRY and CDR2 SYGVKD. The CDR3 loop reads CAISPGPNQPQHF. The DNA of the CDR3 is TGTGCCATCAGTCCGGGACCTAATCAGCCCCAGCATTTT.